The 13 T cell receptor beta chains reported below all come from one sample, sequenced in a study of blood T cell repertoires in COVID-19. Repertoires were generated with immunoSEQ multiplex PCR, while TCRdb's copy carries only in-frame clones and drops some. Here the sample spans some 67,000 clones, roughly 90% being singletons. The sample comprised peripheral blood. The receptors shown here come from a woman aged 60-75 years with acute or convalescent COVID-19.

The chain employs TRBV9 and TRBJ2-1; D not resolved. The germline V gene encodes CDR1 SGDLS and CDR2 YYNGEE. This CDR3 region has 12 residues. V lost 4 bases, J lost 7 bases, and 9 bases lay in between. The DNA for the CDR3 is TGTGCCAGCAGCCTACAGTGGAATGAGCAGTTCTTC. It yields the protein CASSLQWNEQFF. Full variable domain (outside the CDR3, taken from reference TRBV9 and TRBJ2-1): DSGVTQTPKHLITATGQRVTLRCSPRSGDLSVYWYQQSLDQGLQFLIQYYNGEERAKGNILERFSAQQFPDLHSELNLSSLELGDSALYFCASSLQWNEQFFGPGTRLTVL.

The CDR3, as DNA: TGTGCCAGCAGGCAGTCGGACAGAAATAGCAATCAGCCCCAGCATTTT. It yields the protein CASRQSDRNSNQPQHF. The J gene is TRBJ1-5, the V gene TRBV7-8; tentative D call: TRBD1 (6 bases). Germline assignment: CDR1 SGHVS and CDR2 FQNEAQ. The CDR3 covers 16 residues. The V and J ends lost 6 bases and 0 bases respectively, with 15 bases between them.

The chain has TRBV14 and TRBJ2-7, with TRBD1 matching over 9 bases. This CDR3 has 14 amino acids. Germline lookup yields CDR1 SGHDN and CDR2 FVKESK. V lost 4 bases to trimming and J lost 0 bases; unmatched junction nucleotides: 1. CDR3 amino acids: CASSLGQGSYEQYV. CDR3 coding DNA: TGTGCCAGCAGCCTGGGACAGGGCTCCTACGAGCAGTACGTC.

This chain links TRBV4-2 with TRBJ2-1; TRBD1 matches 11 bases. This CDR3 has 19 residues. The V and J ends lost 4 bases and 5 bases, in that order; junction bases with no gene match: 16. The germline V gene has CDR1 LGHNA and CDR2 YNFKEQ. CDR3 sequence: CASSPDRGPKREIDNEQFF. DNA of the CDR3: TGTGCCAGCAGCCCGGACAGGGGGCCGAAGCGGGAGATCGACAATGAGCAGTTCTTC.

V usage is TRBV18 and J usage is TRBJ1-5; D ambiguous. CDR3 length equals 14 residues. Germline V gene lookup returns CDR1 KGHSH and CDR2 LQKENI. Trimming took 3 bases from V and 7 from J, leaving 13 bases between them. This CDR3 is CASSPRVIGQPQHF. The CDR3 nucleotides are TGTGCCAGCTCACCGAGGGTGATAGGACAGCCCCAGCATTTT.

This clone was found a few times. The chain carries TRBV4-2 and TRBJ1-2; D uncertain. The CDR3 extends over 15 amino acids. V was clipped by 1 base and J by 0 bases, with 9 bases between them. The germline V gene has CDR1 LGHNA and CDR2 YNFKEQ. For the CDR3, the DNA is TGTGCCAGCAGCCAAGTTGGCGGGGCTAACTATGGCTACACCTTC. Its translation is CASSQVGGANYGYTF.

The V call is TRBV6-2 or TRBV6-3, the J call TRBJ2-2; 10 bases match TRBD2. Looked up from germline, CDR1 is MNHEY and CDR2 is SVGEGT. This CDR3 comprises 17 residues. With 6 bases clipped from V and 8 bases from J, the junction kept 15 bases outside the gene matches. CDR3 DNA: TGTGCCAGCAGCCCGGGGGGGCTAGCGGGAGTTCGTGGGGAGCTGTTTTTT. This codes for CASSPGGLAGVRGELFF.

The chain is built from TRBV11-2 and TRBJ2-5; weak D call: TRBD2 (7 bases). This CDR3 has 14 amino acids. Germline CDR1 is SGHAT and CDR2 is FQNNGV. Deletions cut 5 bases from V and 3 bases from J, with 13 bases between. The CDR3 reads CASSRGGWEETQYF. The CDR3 DNA sequence: TGTGCCAGCAGCCGCGGGGGCTGGGAAGAGACCCAGTACTTC.

The chain is built from TRBV7-9 and TRBJ2-7, with D perhaps TRBD1 (6 bases). Germline V lookup: CDR1 SEHNR, CDR2 FQNEAQ (reference sequence). Trimming removed 1 base from V and 6 bases from J, with 10 bases in between. The CDR3 is 13 amino acids. For the CDR3, the DNA is TGTGCCAGCAGCTTAGATTGGGGGCCCGAGCAGTACGTC. Protein: CASSLDWGPEQYV.

The chain combines TRBV7-2 with TRBJ2-5; 9 positions agree with TRBD2. With 5 bases clipped from V and 0 bases from J, the junction kept 1 base outside the gene matches. Germline CDR1 is SGHTA and CDR2 is FQGNSA. The CDR3 extends over 14 amino acids. CDR3 sequence: CASSPSGNQETQYF. Written as DNA, the CDR3 is TGTGCCAGCAGCCCTAGCGGGAACCAAGAGACCCAGTACTTC. Together with reference TRBV7-2 and TRBJ2-5, the CDR3 gives the full variable domain: GAGVSQSPSNKVTEKGKDVELRCDPISGHTALYWYRQSLGQGLEFLIYFQGNSAPDKSGLPSDRFSAERTGGSVSTLTIQRTQQEDSAVYLCASSPSGNQETQYFGPGTRLLVL.

This chain joins TRBV5-1 and TRBJ1-6; tentative D call: TRBD1 (5 bases). The CDR3 spans 15 residues. Germline V gene lookup returns CDR1 SGHRS and CDR2 YFSETQ. V shed 2 bases and J shed 7 bases, with 13 bases lying between them. DNA for the CDR3: TGCGCCAGCAGCTTATCAGGCGGGGGGAATTCACCCCTCCACTTT. It translates to CASSLSGGGNSPLHF.

The chain combines TRBV10-1 with TRBJ1-1; D is ambiguous. This CDR3 comprises 14 residues. CDR1 is WNHNN and CDR2 is SYGVQD in the germline V gene (reference sequence). V was shortened by 5 bases and J by 5 bases, with 15 bases between the two germline ends. DNA of the CDR3: TGCGCCAGCAGTCCCGGCACCCAGAGGACTGAAGCTTTCTTT. Its protein product is CASSPGTQRTEAFF.

Only a few counts were recorded for this clone. The chain is built from TRBV6-1 and TRBJ2-6; 10 bases fit TRBD1. Germline trimming cut 4 bases from V and 0 bases from J; bases unmatched to any gene: 0. This CDR3 is 16 amino acids long. Germline lookup yields CDR1 MNHNS and CDR2 SASEGT. The CDR3 sequence: CASSGTGGSGANVLTF. Written as DNA, the CDR3 is TGTGCCAGCAGTGGGACAGGGGGCTCTGGGGCCAACGTCCTGACTTTC.